One and the same sample provided the 3 T cell receptor beta chains below, sequenced in a study of T cell responses to AZD1222 COVID-19 vaccine. The repertoire was sequenced with immunoSEQ multiplex PCR; TCRdb's copy has only in-frame clones and lacks some. Of 150,000 to 200,000 clones listed, roughly 89% are singletons. The specimen comprised peripheral blood, sampled on day 0 of AZD1222 vaccination. These receptors originate from an adult in good health.

The chain recombines TRBV19 with TRBJ1-4, with D tentatively TRBD1 (6 bases). The CDR3 has 16 amino acids. V was clipped by 4 bases and J by 4 bases, with 16 bases between them. CDR1 is LNHDA and CDR2 is SQIVND in the germline V gene (reference sequence). In DNA, the CDR3 is TGTGCCAGTAGTACCCACACAGGGACAAATAATGAAAAACTGTTTTTT. This encodes CASSTHTGTNNEKLFF. The full variable domain, completed using reference TRBV19 and TRBJ1-4, is DGGITQSPKYLFRKEGQNVTLSCEQNLNHDAMYWYRQDPGQGLRLIYYSQIVNDFQKGDIAEGYSVSREKKESFPLTVTSAQKNPTAFYLCASSTHTGTNNEKLFFGSGTQLSVL.

This chain joins TRBV30 and TRBJ1-5, with 10 bases lining up with TRBD1. CDR3 size: 16 residues. CDR1 and CDR2 from the germline V gene are GTSNPN and SVGIG (reference sequence). V was clipped by 2 bases and J by 3 bases; unmatched bases: 7. CDR3 nucleotides: TGTGCCTGGAGTCAGCGGGGACAGGGGAACAATCAGCCCCAGCATTTT. Its translation is CAWSQRGQGNNQPQHF.

The chain has TRBV10-1 and TRBJ2-3; D not resolved. Between the trimmed V and J ends, which lost 0 bases and 2 bases, there was a span of 3 bases. CDR3 size: 13 residues. Germline V gives CDR1 WNHNN, CDR2 SYGVQD (reference sequence). CDR3 sequence (DNA): TGCGCCAGCAGTGAGTCTCCCACAGATACGCAGTATTTT. Protein sequence: CASSESPTDTQYF.